This T cell receptor (beta chain) was obtained from a study of T cells in Graves' hyperthyroidism and ophthalmopathy. Ten or more counts support this clonotype. The source material, RNA transcripts, was used to amplify TCR beta CDR3 regions. First-round RT-PCR targeting the TCR CDR3 was performed with the HTBI primer set. TCRdb ran MiXCR on the multiplex PCR reads and lists one entry per CDR3 protein. The table has about 270,000 distinct CDR3 sequences, approximately 24% seen once. Sequencing was carried out using blood. The source is a woman aged 35 to 49 with Graves' ophthalmopathy.

CDR3 protein: CASSYIGLAANTGELFF. DNA for the CDR3: TGTGCCAGCAGTTACATAGGACTAGCGGCAAACACCGGGGAGCTGTTTTTT. This chain links TRBV27 with TRBJ2-2; 10 positions agree with TRBD2. The V gene end was trimmed by 4 bases and the J gene end by 2 bases; junction bases not matched to a gene: 7. This CDR3 region has 17 residues. From germline, CDR1 is MNHEY and CDR2 SMNVEV (reference sequence).